These T cell receptor beta chains were read from a single sample in a study of beta chain features in type 1 diabetes. The method was immunoSEQ multiplex PCR; TCRdb's version includes in-frame clones alone and lacks a portion of them. The sample has about 360,000 clones; 10% to 15% are singletons. Material: naive CD4+ T cells from blood. These receptors were collected from a man younger than 35 in good health. CDR3s include the opening cysteine and the closing phenylalanine or tryptophan. Fields, in order: CDR3 DNA, CDR3 protein, V gene, D gene, clone size, J gene. D genes are given only for firm matches. Some rows mark clone size as missing; the rest say once, few, many or name a class of expanded clone.

TGTGCCAGCTCACCAAGACAGACCTACCAAGAGACCCAGTACTTC	CASSPRQTYQETQYF	TRBV18	NA	NA	TRBJ2-5
TGTGCCAGCAGGTACAGGTCGAACACTGAAGCTTTCTTT	CASRYRSNTEAFF	TRBV28	NA	NA	TRBJ1-1
TGTGCCAGCAGCCAAGCGAGTCTAGCGAGCTACGAGCAGTACTTC	CASSQASLASYEQYF	TRBV14	NA	few	TRBJ2-7
TGTGCCAGCAGCTTACAGGGGCCGGGTTTTGCCTACGAGCAGTACTTC	CASSLQGPGFAYEQYF	TRBV7-9	NA	NA	TRBJ2-7
TGTGCCAGCAGCCCCGGGACAGTCGGACCCTATGGCTACACCTTC	CASSPGTVGPYGYTF	TRBV7-6	TRBD1	NA	TRBJ1-2
TGTGCCAGCAGTTTATTCCTTACCGGGACTACTCAAGAGACCCAGTACTTC	CASSLFLTGTTQETQYF	TRBV28	TRBD2	NA	TRBJ2-5
TGTGCCTGGAGTACTTCTGGGGCCAACGTCCTGACTTTC	CAWSTSGANVLTF	TRBV30	NA	few	TRBJ2-6
TGTGCCAGCAGCGAGGGGGTACGGGTTGCTGCCCAGCATTTT	CASSEGVRVAAQHF	TRBV7-2	NA	few	TRBJ1-5
TGCAGTGCTGCTCGTACCGCCGAGCAGTACTTC	CSAARTAEQYF	TRBV20-1	NA	NA	TRBJ2-7
TGTGCCAGCAGCGTATATCGCGATGAAAAACTGTTTTTT	CASSVYRDEKLFF	TRBV11-2	NA	few	TRBJ1-4
TGTGCCAGCAGCCAAGAACGGGACAACAGTCCGCTTGGGGCCAACGTCCTGACTTTC	CASSQERDNSPLGANVLTF	TRBV4-2	NA	few	TRBJ2-6
TGCGCGGGCGGCCCACAGGGGGCAGGCACTGAAGCTTTCTTT	CAGGPQGAGTEAFF	TRBV29-1	TRBD1	NA	TRBJ1-1
TGTGCCTGGAGAAAAGCGGGGGGGACCGGGGAGCTGTTTTTT	CAWRKAGGTGELFF	TRBV30	TRBD2	few	TRBJ2-2
TGTGCCAGCAGCCGAGTAACGGGACTATACAATGAGCAGTTCTTC	CASSRVTGLYNEQFF	TRBV14	TRBD2	NA	TRBJ2-1
TGTGCCAGCAGCTTGTGGGGGGGAGGGACGACTGAAGCTTTCTTT	CASSLWGGGTTEAFF	TRBV5-4	NA	NA	TRBJ1-1
TGTGCTAGTGGTTCCCCAGAAAATGAGCAGTTCTTC	CASGSPENEQFF	TRBV12-5	NA	NA	TRBJ2-1
TGTGCCAGCAGGATTGTCGGGAAAGGATACGAGCAGTACTTC	CASRIVGKGYEQYF	TRBV13	NA	NA	TRBJ2-7
TGTGCCAGCAGCGCAGGGACTAGCGGTCCCTACGAGCAGTACTTC	CASSAGTSGPYEQYF	TRBV9	TRBD2	few	TRBJ2-7
TGTGCCAGCAGCTTGCCAGGCCCCTATGGCTACACCTTC	CASSLPGPYGYTF	TRBV5-4	NA	few	TRBJ1-2
TGTGCCAGCAGCCAAGCAGACAGAACAGGGGGAGGAGAAAAACTGTTTTTT	CASSQADRTGGGEKLFF	TRBV4-2	TRBD1	NA	TRBJ1-4
TGCAGCGTTGGCGGGGAAACTAATGAAAAACTGTTTTTT	CSVGGETNEKLFF	TRBV29-1	NA	once	TRBJ1-4
TGCGCCAGCAGCTTCTTAGGGGACTCCTACAATGAGCAGTTCTTC	CASSFLGDSYNEQFF	TRBV5-1	NA	few	TRBJ2-1
TGTGCCAGCAGGCTCGGACTAGCAACGTATGAGCAGTTCTTC	CASRLGLATYEQFF	TRBV6-5	TRBD2	NA	TRBJ2-1
TGTGCCAGCAGTCAACCGACAGACAACTACGAGCAGTACTTC	CASSQPTDNYEQYF	TRBV6-5	NA	few	TRBJ2-7
TGTGCCAGCAGTTTAAATCGGGGTGAAGCTTTCTTT	CASSLNRGEAFF	TRBV28	NA	few	TRBJ1-1
TGTGCCAGCAGCTTAGCGGGACTAGCGGGGGACAATGAGCAGTTCTTC	CASSLAGLAGDNEQFF	TRBV11-1	TRBD2	few	TRBJ2-1
TGTGCCATCAGTGGCGGCAGGGGCCGGGGAGAGCAGTTCTTC	CAISGGRGRGEQFF	TRBV10-3	NA	few	TRBJ2-1
TGTGCCAGCAGCTTAGGCGCCACCGGGGAGCTGTTTTTT	CASSLGATGELFF	TRBV7-2	NA	NA	TRBJ2-2
TGTGCCAGCAGCTGGACAGGGGGACCCAACACCGGGGAGCTGTTTTTT	CASSWTGGPNTGELFF	TRBV11-1	TRBD1	few	TRBJ2-2
TGTGCCAGCAGCCCCACAGGGTTGGCGCAGTACTTC	CASSPTGLAQYF	TRBV6-6	NA	few	TRBJ2-7
TGTGCCAGCAGAGCGGGACTAGCGGGGTCCTACGAGCAGTACTTC	CASRAGLAGSYEQYF	TRBV2	TRBD2	few	TRBJ2-7
TGTGCCAGCAGCAGGACTAGCGGTCCCTACGAGCAGTACTTC	CASSRTSGPYEQYF	TRBV6-1	TRBD2	NA	TRBJ2-7
TGCGCCAGCAGCCGCTCGAGGGCCTACGAGCAGTACTTC	CASSRSRAYEQYF	TRBV4-3	NA	NA	TRBJ2-7
TGTGCCAGCTCACCACCAGTTTCCCTAGCGAAGACAGATACGCAGTATTTT	CASSPPVSLAKTDTQYF	TRBV18	NA	NA	TRBJ2-3
TGTGCCAGCAGCGGAGGGACAGGGAGGATTAATTCACCCCTCCACTTT	CASSGGTGRINSPLHF	TRBV5-6	TRBD1	NA	TRBJ1-6
TGTGCCAGCAGCTTCCGGGACAGGGGCCAGCAGTACTTC	CASSFRDRGQQYF	TRBV5-6	TRBD1	few	TRBJ2-7
TGTGCCAGCAGCCCTTGGGGCGGGGTGACAGATACGCAGTATTTT	CASSPWGGVTDTQYF	TRBV7-2	NA	NA	TRBJ2-3
TGTGCCTGGAGTTCCCTCCTGGGAGGCACTGAAGCTTTCTTT	CAWSSLLGGTEAFF	TRBV30	NA	few	TRBJ1-1
TGTGCCAGCAGCGGACTAGCGGGAACTGAGACCCAGTACTTC	CASSGLAGTETQYF	TRBV9	TRBD2	NA	TRBJ2-5
TGTGCCAGCAGGACTAGCGGGGGGACCTACGAGCAGTACTTC	CASRTSGGTYEQYF	TRBV28	TRBD2	few	TRBJ2-7
TGTGCCTGGAGTGTACAGACAGGGCGGAATGAGCAGTTCTTC	CAWSVQTGRNEQFF	TRBV30	TRBD1	few	TRBJ2-1